This T cell receptor (beta chain) was retrieved from a study of blood T cell repertoires in COVID-19 (dated by TCRdb to 2020 to 2022). In the study overall: Samples covering the acute and convalescent phases of COVID-19 were provided by collaborators in the United States, Italy and Spain. The material from the prospective study consisted of cDNA or gDNA derived from T cells, B-cell-depleted T cells, or PBMCs. The dataset comprised deeply sampled blood TCRbeta repertoires from subjects exposed to, actively infected with, or recovered from COVID-19. The repertoires were released in a freely available public database meant as a resource for research on the immune response to SARS-CoV-2. The samples were drawn from two sources: the first 160 participants of the ongoing ImmuneRACE study, and 1,200 or so subjects contributed by 6 global collaborators. Sample metadata almost always included a de-identified subject ID, COVID-19 status, age in years and sex. HLA class I and class II types, where available, came from metadata supplied by the sample provider rather than from assay-based typing.

The paper's findings and limits, for the study overall: The amount of clinical and demographic metadata varied by source and participant and was provided uncurated.

TCRbeta CDR3 regions were amplified from genomic DNA by means of the immunoSEQ Assay, a bias-controlled multiplex PCR. Processing in the source paper ran as follows. The number of nucleated cells in each sample was estimated by amplification of reference gene primers within the assay. Sequence reads were collapsed and filtered to measure the absolute abundance of every unique TCRbeta CDR3 rearrangement. For each sample, productive Simpson clonality was calculated as the square root of Simpson's diversity index over productive rearrangements. Entries here come from immuneACCESS through TCRdb and include only in-frame sequences with V and J called. Some clones fail to appear in such tables; in the studies checked, an unresolved V gene covers under half of the shortfall, and the cause of the remainder is unknown. That table furnishes V, J and clone size, whereas the DNA furnished D and trimming. This sample lists approximately 300,000 clones; about four fifths were detected once. The ten largest clones capture 15% to 19% of the sample.

At one collaborating source in Seattle, patients were enrolled during active infection and were followed longitudinally through the course of disease. Whole blood was collected in K2EDTA tubes by collaborating institutions according to the institutions' own protocols. For TCRbeta analysis, collaborators shipped samples as frozen whole blood, isolated PBMCs, or DNA extracted from either of those sample types. V is trimmed back by 6 bases and J by 4 bases, and the junction contains 12 bases that no gene match accounts for. The CDR3 runs 15 residues from the cysteine to the phenylalanine. Only CDR3 DNA remains: 45 bases, in frame from the first base. From a lookup of the germline V gene (reference sequence), CDR1 and CDR2 are MNHEY and SMNVEV. A word on this clone: Its target antigen remains unknown. The input lacks base qualities; no much larger clone sits a single base away.

The rearranged chain carries TRBV27 and TRBJ2-7; 7 central nucleotides agree with TRBD1. The sequenced sample was peripheral blood. The clonotype comes from a person aged 65-85 years with COVID-19, enrolled during active disease. For the CDR3, the sequence is CASSQSDREPYEQYF. The sequenced DNA: TGTGCCAGCAGCCAAAGCGACAGGGAGCCGTACGAGCAGTACTTC.